These 27 T cell receptor beta chains share one sample of origin, sequenced in a study of CD8 T cells in ankylosing spondylitis. TCRdb ran MiXCR on the 5' RACE reads and lists one entry per CDR3 protein. Found here are about 120,000 distinct CDR3 sequences, roughly 13% of them singletons; the top ten hold 2.5% to 3%. Sequenced input: blood, either unsorted or a sorted T cell fraction (not recorded which). The receptors here all came from a female donor with ankylosing spondylitis or in good health (not recorded which).

This clonotype was picked up many times. J is TRBJ1-2 and V is TRBV20-1; TRBD1 agrees at 9 bases. The CDR3 sequence is 14 residues long. From germline, CDR1 is DFQATT and CDR2 SNEGSKA (reference sequence). V dropped 3 bases and J dropped 6; count of bases not matched to a gene: 8. CDR3 sequence: CSARRDRVGNGYTF. The CDR3 nucleotides are TGCAGTGCTAGGCGGGACAGGGTGGGGAATGGCTACACCTTC.

This clonotype has more than one count but fewer than ten. This rearrangement joins TRBV7-2 to TRBJ1-6, with unresolved D. The germline CDR1 and CDR2 sequences are SGHTA and FQGNSA. The CDR3 runs 15 residues. Trimming took 6 bases from V and 7 from J, leaving 16 bases between them. The CDR3, as DNA: TGTGCCAGCAGTCAGATGAGCGGGATCAATTCACCCCTCCACTTT. It translates to CASSQMSGINSPLHF.

This clonotype was seen at least ten times. This chain connects TRBV4-1 to TRBJ2-7; D remains unclear. Germline V lookup: CDR1 MGHRA, CDR2 YSYEKL. The CDR3 spans 14 residues. V lost 0 bases and J 3 bases, leaving 9 bases between the germline ends. CDR3 protein: CASSQEWPGYEQYF. The CDR3 region has the DNA TGCGCCAGCAGCCAAGAATGGCCAGGCTACGAGCAGTACTTC.

The chain recombines TRBV19 with TRBJ2-7; unclear D gene. V lost 1 base, J lost 0 bases, and 7 bases lay in between. The germline CDR1 and CDR2 sequences are LNHDA and SQIVND (reference sequence). CDR3 length: 14 residues. CDR3 protein: CASSIASSSYEQYF. CDR3 DNA sequence: TGTGCCAGTAGTATAGCGTCTAGCTCCTACGAGCAGTACTTC.

The V gene is TRBV12-3 or TRBV12-4, the J gene TRBJ1-1; maybe TRBD1 (5 bases). V lost 5 bases and J 2 bases, leaving 12 bases between the germline ends. This CDR3 spans 14 amino acids. The CDR3 DNA reads TGTGCCAGCAGTCCGAGCGGGGGAAACACTGAAGCTTTCTTT. Encoded protein: CASSPSGGNTEAFF.

V and J are TRBV20-1 and TRBJ2-1; a possible D gene is TRBD2 (6 bases). Germline CDR1 and CDR2: DFQATT and SNEGSKA (reference sequence). V was trimmed by 6 bases and J by 6 bases, leaving 18 bases between them. The CDR3 extends over 14 amino acids. The CDR3 sequence: CSAKKEEGSNEQFF. DNA of the CDR3: TGCAGTGCGAAGAAAGAGGAGGGTTCCAATGAGCAGTTCTTC.

This clonotype was seen many times. This chain joins TRBV27 and TRBJ2-4; perhaps TRBD1 as D (6 bases). Germline V gives CDR1 MNHEY, CDR2 SMNVEV (reference sequence). The ends were cut back, 5 bases at V and 8 bases at J, with 16 bases in the middle. The CDR3 is 14 residues long. CDR3 sequence: CASSPRTEGDIQYF. The CDR3 nucleotides are TGTGCCAGCAGTCCAAGGACAGAGGGGGACATTCAGTACTTC.

The genes are TRBV20-1 and TRBJ2-1; D uncertain. The CDR3 sequence is 11 residues long. Germline CDR1 reads DFQATT; CDR2 reads SNEGSKA (reference sequence). V was shortened by 8 bases and J by 6 bases, with 11 bases between the two germline ends. The CDR3 coding sequence is TGCAGTACTGGTACCCCCAATGAGCAGTTCTTC. As protein: CSTGTPNEQFF.

This clonotype was seen ten or more times. This chain links TRBV29-1 with TRBJ1-1; D not certain. Germline V gives CDR1 SQVTM, CDR2 ANQGSEA. CDR3 length: 9 amino acids. V lost 6 bases, J lost 11 bases, and 10 bases lay in between. The CDR3 region is CSVSDRAFF. The CDR3 nucleotides are TGCAGCGTATCAGACCGGGCTTTCTTT.

This clonotype has only a few counts. The V call is TRBV5-1, the J call TRBJ1-2, with D perhaps TRBD1 (6 bases). The CDR3 is 17 residues long. V dropped 4 bases and J dropped 3 bases, with 22 bases sitting between them. The germline CDR1 and CDR2 sequences are SGHRS and YFSETQ. CDR3 sequence reads: CASSPWGVGRGDYGYTF. CDR3 coding DNA: TGCGCCAGCAGCCCTTGGGGGGTAGGCAGGGGAGACTATGGCTACACCTTC.

The genes are TRBV3-1 and TRBJ2-1, with TRBD1 identical over 9 bases. This CDR3 is 14 amino acids long. Germline CDR1 and CDR2: LGHDT and YNNKEL (reference sequence). J was trimmed by 7 bases and V by 4 bases; bases with no gene match: 5. The CDR3 coding sequence is TGTGCCAGCAGCCTACAGGGGGCAGGGAATGAGCAGTTCTTC. This sequence encodes CASSLQGAGNEQFF.

This clonotype was observed at least ten times. The genes are TRBV10-3 and TRBJ2-3, with 13 positions matching TRBD2. The CDR3 has 17 residues. V lost 4 bases, J lost 0 bases, and 4 bases stayed unmatched. From germline, CDR1 is ENHRY and CDR2 SYGVKD. The chain's CDR3 is CAISGGLAGPSTDTQYF. Here the CDR3 DNA reads TGTGCCATCAGTGGGGGACTAGCGGGACCTAGCACAGATACGCAGTATTTT.

This clonotype was picked up one time. The chain links TRBV6-1 to TRBJ2-7, with 16 bases identical to TRBD2. The trim removed 4 bases at V and 3 bases at J, leaving 6 bases unmatched. Germline V gene sequence: CDR1 MNHNS, CDR2 SASEGT. This CDR3 has 17 amino acids. Here the CDR3 DNA reads TGTGCCAGCAGTGCTCTGGGACTAGCGGGAGGGGACTACGAGCAGTACTTC. It yields the protein CASSALGLAGGDYEQYF.

The gene calls are TRBV20-1 and TRBJ2-7, with TRBD2 identical over 13 bases. V lost 5 bases and J lost 7; bases outside the gene matches: 8. This CDR3 has 14 residues. Germline V gives CDR1 DFQATT, CDR2 SNEGSKA (reference sequence). CDR3 region: CSAGTGLAGSEQYF. CDR3 DNA: TGCAGTGCTGGGACGGGACTAGCGGGAAGTGAGCAGTACTTC.

There are a few counts of this clonotype. This chain joins TRBV5-1 and TRBJ2-2; 10 nucleotides agree with TRBD1. CDR1 and CDR2 from the germline V gene are SGHRS and YFSETQ. The length of the CDR3 is 16 residues. Unmatched junction bases numbered 6, after V lost 1 base and J lost 6 bases. The CDR3 loop is CASSLRRQGASGELFF. The CDR3 nucleotides read TGCGCCAGCAGCTTGCGCAGACAGGGGGCGTCCGGGGAGCTGTTTTTT.

This clonotype was recorded many times. This chain joins TRBV12-3 or TRBV12-4 and TRBJ1-2, with D hard to call. V was pared by 7 bases and J by 4 bases, with 13 bases between. The CDR3 has 13 residues. CDR3 loop: CASNENGPYGYTF. The CDR3 nucleotides read TGTGCCAGCAATGAGAACGGCCCCTATGGCTACACCTTC.

This clonotype occurred a few times. The chain carries TRBV12-3 or TRBV12-4 and TRBJ2-1, with D hard to call. V lost 3 bases, J lost 8 bases, and 11 bases lay in between. There are 13 residues in the CDR3. In DNA, the CDR3 is TGTGCCAGCAGTTTCGTAATTCTTTATGAGCAGTTCTTC. It translates to CASSFVILYEQFF.

Points on this clonotype: One junction end does not reproduce the germline sequence, and a read error may be involved. The rearrangement joins TRBV5-4 to TRBJ2-2; 7 positions agree with TRBD2. The CDR3 is 16 amino acids. CDR1 and CDR2 from the germline V gene are SGHNT and YYREEE (reference sequence). For the CDR3, the DNA is TGTGCCAGCAGCTTGGTGGGAGGGCCGAACACCGGGCAGCTGTTTTTT. Protein: CASSLVGGPNTGQLFF.

This clonotype came up many times. The chain couples TRBV15 to TRBJ2-5, with a tentative D call TRBD1 (5 bases). Germline CDR1 reads LNHNV; CDR2 reads YYDKDF (reference sequence). The CDR3 totals 13 residues. Trimming removed 9 bases from V and 1 base from J, with 12 bases in between. DNA for the CDR3: TGTGCCACGAACAAGGGGTTCCAAGAGACCCAGTACTTC. Protein sequence: CATNKGFQETQYF.

With respect to this clonotype: A clone one base away is much larger, so this may be a read error. V is TRBV7-9 and J is TRBJ2-7; no definite D call. Germline CDR1 and CDR2: SEHNR and FQNEAQ (reference sequence). The CDR3 loop spans 13 amino acids. The CDR3 reads CAGSLGRTYEQYF. The CDR3 DNA sequence: TGTGCCGGCAGCTTAGGACGGACGTACGAGCAGTACTTC.

There are many counts of this clonotype. The chain joins TRBV30 to TRBJ1-1; TRBD1 is a possible D gene (6 bases). Trimming removed 0 bases from V and 0 bases from J, with 11 bases in between. This CDR3 is 15 amino acids long. CDR1 GTSNPN and CDR2 SVGIG come from the germline V gene (reference sequence). The CDR3 sequence: CAWSVIQGVNTEAFF. In nucleotides, the CDR3 is TGTGCCTGGAGTGTAATACAGGGCGTGAACACTGAAGCTTTCTTT.

There are a few counts of this clonotype. J is TRBJ2-2 and V is TRBV7-9; possible D gene TRBD1, 6 bases. The V gene lost 3 bases and the J gene lost 7 bases, with 15 bases spanning the gap. The germline V gene has CDR1 SEHNR and CDR2 FQNEAQ (reference sequence). The CDR3 totals 15 residues. CDR3 residues: CASSFYAGAVGELFF. The CDR3 coding sequence is TGTGCCAGCAGCTTCTACGCAGGGGCGGTCGGGGAGCTGTTTTTT.

This clonotype came up many times. The chain has TRBV7-9 and TRBJ2-2, with 10 bases identical to TRBD2. CDR1 is SEHNR and CDR2 is FQNEAQ in the germline V gene (reference sequence). The CDR3 consists of 16 residues. The V gene end was trimmed by 6 bases and the J gene end by 0 bases; junction bases not matched to a gene: 4. For the CDR3, the DNA is TGTGCCAGCAGGCTAGCGGGGGCCGCGAACACCGGGGAGCTGTTTTTT. As protein: CASRLAGAANTGELFF.

This clonotype has at least ten counts. The rearrangement links TRBV28 to TRBJ1-2, with 7 positions matching TRBD1. The CDR3 is made up of 16 amino acids. V trimming: 6 bases; J trimming: 0 bases; junction bases outside the gene matches: 10. Germline assignment: CDR1 MDHEN and CDR2 SYDVKM. The CDR3 bases are TGTGCCAGCAGAAATCCCACCGGGACAGCTAACTATGGCTACACCTTC. This translates into CASRNPTGTANYGYTF.

This clonotype turned up a few times. This rearrangement joins TRBV30 to TRBJ2-3; 7 bases align to TRBD1. The CDR3 loop spans 14 amino acids. CDR1 GTSNPN and CDR2 SVGIG come from the germline V gene (reference sequence). Trimming removed 1 base from V and 3 bases from J; junction bases left unmatched: 4. The CDR3 spells CAWSGKTGTDTQYF. The DNA of the CDR3 is TGTGCCTGGAGTGGCAAGACAGGGACAGATACGCAGTATTTT.

The table lists this clonotype with many counts. The rearrangement uses TRBV6-1 and TRBJ1-5, with 7 bases that match TRBD1. The CDR3 is 15 amino acids. V was pared by 5 bases and J by 1 base, with 5 bases of the junction left unmatched. CDR1 is MNHNS, CDR2 SASEGT, per germline. CDR3 amino acids: CASSKTGSSNQPQHF. The CDR3 coding sequence is TGTGCCAGCAGTAAGACAGGGTCGAGCAATCAGCCCCAGCATTTT.

The sample holds many counts of this clonotype. The gene calls are TRBV7-8 and TRBJ1-4, with TRBD1 matching over 7 bases. CDR3 length: 14 amino acids. V dropped 5 bases and J dropped 8; count of bases not matched to a gene: 8. The germline gives CDR1 SGHVS, CDR2 FQNEAQ. The CDR3 protein is CASSDGQVREKLFF. CDR3 DNA: TGTGCCAGCAGCGACGGACAGGTTCGGGAAAAACTGTTTTTT.